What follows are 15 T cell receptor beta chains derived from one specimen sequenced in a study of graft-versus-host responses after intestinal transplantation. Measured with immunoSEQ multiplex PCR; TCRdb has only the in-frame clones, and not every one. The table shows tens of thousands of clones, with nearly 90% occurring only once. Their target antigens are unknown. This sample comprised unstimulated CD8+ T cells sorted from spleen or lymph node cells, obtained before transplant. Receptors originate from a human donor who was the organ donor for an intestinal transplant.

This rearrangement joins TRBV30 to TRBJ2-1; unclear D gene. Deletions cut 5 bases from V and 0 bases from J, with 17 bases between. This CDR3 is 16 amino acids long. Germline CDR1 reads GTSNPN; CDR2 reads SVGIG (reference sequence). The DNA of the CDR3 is TGTGCCTGGGCCCGACTGGTAAGCGACTCCTACAATGAGCAGTTCTTC. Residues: CAWARLVSDSYNEQFF.

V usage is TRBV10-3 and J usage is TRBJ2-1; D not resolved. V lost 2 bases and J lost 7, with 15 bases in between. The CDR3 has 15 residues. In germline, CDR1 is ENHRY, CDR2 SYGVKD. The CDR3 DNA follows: TGTGCCATCAGTGAGGGCTACAACGACATAAATGAGCAGTTCTTC. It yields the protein CAISEGYNDINEQFF.

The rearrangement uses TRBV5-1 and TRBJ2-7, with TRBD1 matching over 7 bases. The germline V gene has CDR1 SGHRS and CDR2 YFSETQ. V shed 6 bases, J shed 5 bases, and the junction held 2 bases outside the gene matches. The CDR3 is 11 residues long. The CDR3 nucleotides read TGCGCCAGCATGGGACAGAACGAGCAGTACGTC. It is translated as CASMGQNEQYV.

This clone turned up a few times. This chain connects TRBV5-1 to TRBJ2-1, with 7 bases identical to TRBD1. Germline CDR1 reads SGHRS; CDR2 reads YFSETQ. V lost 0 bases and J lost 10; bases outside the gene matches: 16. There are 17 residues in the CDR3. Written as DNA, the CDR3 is TGCGCCAGCAGCTTGGACGGGACAGCCAGAAGTAAGTGGGAGCAGTTCTTC. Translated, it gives CASSLDGTARSKWEQFF.

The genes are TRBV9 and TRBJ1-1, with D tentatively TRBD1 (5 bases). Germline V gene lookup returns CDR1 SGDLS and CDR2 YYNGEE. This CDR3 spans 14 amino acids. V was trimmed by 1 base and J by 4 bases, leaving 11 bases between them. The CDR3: CASSVSGGRTEAFF. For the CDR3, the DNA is TGTGCCAGCAGCGTATCGGGGGGACGCACTGAAGCTTTCTTT.

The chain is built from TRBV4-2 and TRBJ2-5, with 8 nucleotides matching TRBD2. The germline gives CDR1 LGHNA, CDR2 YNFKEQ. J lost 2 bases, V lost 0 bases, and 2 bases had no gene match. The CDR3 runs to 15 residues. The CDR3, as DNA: TGTGCCAGCAGCCAAGATACGGGGGGGCAAGAGACCCAGTACTTC. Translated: CASSQDTGGQETQYF.

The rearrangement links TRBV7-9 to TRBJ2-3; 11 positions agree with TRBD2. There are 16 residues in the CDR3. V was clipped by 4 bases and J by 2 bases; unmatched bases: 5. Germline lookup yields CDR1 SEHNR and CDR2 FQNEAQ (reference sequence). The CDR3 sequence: CASSSGTSGPTDTQYF. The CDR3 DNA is TGTGCCAGCAGCTCGGGGACTAGCGGTCCCACAGATACGCAGTATTTT.

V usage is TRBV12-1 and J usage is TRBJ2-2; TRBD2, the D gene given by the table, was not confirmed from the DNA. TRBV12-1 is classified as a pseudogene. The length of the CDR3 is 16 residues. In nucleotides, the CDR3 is TGTGCCAGCAGCTCCTCGGGACTAGCGGACACCGGGGAGCTGTTTTTT. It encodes CASSSSGLADTGELFF.

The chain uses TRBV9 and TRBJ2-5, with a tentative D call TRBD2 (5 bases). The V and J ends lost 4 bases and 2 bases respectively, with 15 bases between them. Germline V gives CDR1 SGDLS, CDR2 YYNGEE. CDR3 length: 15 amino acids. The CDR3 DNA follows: TGTGCCAGCAGCCCCCAACGGACTCCGCAAGAGACCCAGTACTTC. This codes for CASSPQRTPQETQYF.

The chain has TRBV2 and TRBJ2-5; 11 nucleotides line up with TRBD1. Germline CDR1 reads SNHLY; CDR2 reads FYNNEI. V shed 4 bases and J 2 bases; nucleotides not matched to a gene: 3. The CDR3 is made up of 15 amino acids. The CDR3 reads CASSVGQGGQETQYF. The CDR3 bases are TGTGCCAGCAGTGTGGGACAGGGGGGACAAGAGACCCAGTACTTC.

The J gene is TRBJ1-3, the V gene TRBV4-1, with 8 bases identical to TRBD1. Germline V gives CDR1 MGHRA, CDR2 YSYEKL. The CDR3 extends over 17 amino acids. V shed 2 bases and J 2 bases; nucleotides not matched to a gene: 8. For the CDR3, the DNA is TGCGCCAGCAGCCAATTAGCGGACAGGGCCCCTGGAAACACCATATATTTT. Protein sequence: CASSQLADRAPGNTIYF.

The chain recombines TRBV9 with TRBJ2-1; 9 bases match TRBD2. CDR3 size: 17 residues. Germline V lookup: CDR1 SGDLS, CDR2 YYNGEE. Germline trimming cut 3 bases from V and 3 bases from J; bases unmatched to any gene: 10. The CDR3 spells CASSGNSGGLNYNEQFF. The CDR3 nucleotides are TGTGCCAGCAGCGGAAATAGCGGGGGCCTAAACTACAATGAGCAGTTCTTC.

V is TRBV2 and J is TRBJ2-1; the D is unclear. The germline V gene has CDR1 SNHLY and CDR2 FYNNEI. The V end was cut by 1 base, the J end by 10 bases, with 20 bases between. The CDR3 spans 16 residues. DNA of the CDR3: TGTGCCAGCAGTGAAGAGCCTGGGCCATCTCCGACCGAGCAGTTCTTC. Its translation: CASSEEPGPSPTEQFF.

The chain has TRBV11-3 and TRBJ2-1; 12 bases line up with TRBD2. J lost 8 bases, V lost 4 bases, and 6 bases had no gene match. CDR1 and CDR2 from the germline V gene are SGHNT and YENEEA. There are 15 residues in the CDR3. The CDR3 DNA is TGTGCCAGCAGCTCTAGCGGGGGGGCAATCGATGAGCAGTTCTTC. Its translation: CASSSSGGAIDEQFF. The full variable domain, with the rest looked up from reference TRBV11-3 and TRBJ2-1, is EAGVVQSPRYKIIEKKQPVAFWCNPISGHNTLYWYLQNLGQGPELLIRYENEEAVDDSQLPKDRFSAERLKGVDSTLKIQPAELGDSAVYLCASSSSGGAIDEQFFGPGTRLTVL.

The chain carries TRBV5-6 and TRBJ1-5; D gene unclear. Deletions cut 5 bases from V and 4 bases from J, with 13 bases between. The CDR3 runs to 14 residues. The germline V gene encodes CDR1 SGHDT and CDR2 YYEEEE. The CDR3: CASSERAYNQPQHF. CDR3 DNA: TGTGCCAGCAGTGAGAGAGCCTATAATCAGCCCCAGCATTTT. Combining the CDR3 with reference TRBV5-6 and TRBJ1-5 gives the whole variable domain DAGVTQSPTHLIKTRGQQVTLRCSPKSGHDTVSWYQQALGQGPQFIFQYYEEEERQRGNFPDRFSGHQFPNYSSELNVNALLLGDSALYLCASSERAYNQPQHFGDGTRLSIL.